This entry features one T cell receptor (beta chain) sequence. What it binds is unknown. The data originate from a study of cytomegalovirus exposure and HLA in healthy donors. The study's findings and limits: Many donors carried some public TCRs, although rarity characterized most TCR sequences. Investigators reported 150 to 200 TCR beta chains as tied to cytomegalovirus. In a later analysis, productive TCRs from donors in an Asian-associated ancestry cluster reportedly carried fewer N-insertions than the cohort mean. Roughly even sequencing depth across donors was the assumption behind the presence/absence analyses.

Germline V gives CDR1 SNHLY, CDR2 FYNNEI. V dropped 4 bases and J dropped 6; count of bases not matched to a gene: 1. The CDR3 covers 14 residues. Both 60 Vbeta primers and 13 Jbeta primers went into the PCR. The protocol was immunoSEQ multiplex PCR, while the TCRdb copy is restricted to in-frame clones and leaves out a portion. Altogether some 100,000 clones are present, around 72% being singletons, with the ten largest covering less than 15%. The V and J genes are TRBV2 and TRBJ2-3; TRBD2 matches 13 bases. Sequenced input: PBMCs. This TCR derives from a male donor in good health and CMV-seropositive. The CDR3 reads CASSAGLAGDTQYF. The CDR3 DNA is TGTGCCAGCAGTGCGGGACTAGCGGGGGATACGCAGTATTTT. The whole variable domain, filled in from reference TRBV2 and TRBJ2-3, reads EPEVTQTPSHQVTQMGQEVILRCVPISNHLYFYWYRQILGQKVEFLVSFYNNEISEKSEIFDDQFSVERPDGSNFTLKIRSTKLEDSAMYFCASSAGLAGDTQYFGPGTRLTVL.